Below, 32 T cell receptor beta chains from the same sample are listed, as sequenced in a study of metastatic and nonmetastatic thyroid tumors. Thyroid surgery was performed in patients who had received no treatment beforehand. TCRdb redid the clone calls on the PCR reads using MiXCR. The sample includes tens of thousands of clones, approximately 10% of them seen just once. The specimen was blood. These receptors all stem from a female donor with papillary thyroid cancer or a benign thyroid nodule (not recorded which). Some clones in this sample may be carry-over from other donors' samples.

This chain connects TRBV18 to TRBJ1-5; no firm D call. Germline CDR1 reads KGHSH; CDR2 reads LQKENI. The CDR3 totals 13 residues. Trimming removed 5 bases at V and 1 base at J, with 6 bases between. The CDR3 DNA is TGTGCCAGCTCAGTAGGCAGCAATCAGCCCCAGCATTTT. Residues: CASSVGSNQPQHF.

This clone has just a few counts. DNA of the CDR3: TGCAGCGGCAGGACAGCGCGAAAAAACATTCAGTACTTC. The encoded protein is CSGRTARKNIQYF. The chain combines TRBV29-1 with TRBJ2-4; possible D gene TRBD1, 6 bases. CDR3 length equals 13 residues. From germline, CDR1 is SQVTM and CDR2 ANQGSEA. Trimming removed 7 bases at V and 4 bases at J, with 14 bases between.

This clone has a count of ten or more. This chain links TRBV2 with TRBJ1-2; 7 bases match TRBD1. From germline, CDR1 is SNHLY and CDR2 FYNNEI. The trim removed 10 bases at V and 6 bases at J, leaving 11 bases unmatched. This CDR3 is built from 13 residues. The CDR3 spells CAIFRGSGDGYTF. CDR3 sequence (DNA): TGTGCCATCTTCAGGGGGTCGGGTGATGGCTACACCTTC.

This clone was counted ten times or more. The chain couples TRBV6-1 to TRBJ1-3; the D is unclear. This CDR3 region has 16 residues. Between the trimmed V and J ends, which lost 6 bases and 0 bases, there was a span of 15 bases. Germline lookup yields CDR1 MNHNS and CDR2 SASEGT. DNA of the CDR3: TGTGCCAGCAGGGAGGTCGGCTATTACTCTGGAAACACCATATATTTT. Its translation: CASREVGYYSGNTIYF.

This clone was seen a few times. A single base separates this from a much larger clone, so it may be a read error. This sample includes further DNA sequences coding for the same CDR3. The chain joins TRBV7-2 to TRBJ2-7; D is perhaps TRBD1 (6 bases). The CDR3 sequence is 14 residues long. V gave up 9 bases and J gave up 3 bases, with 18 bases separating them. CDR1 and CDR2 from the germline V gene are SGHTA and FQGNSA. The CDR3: CASNLSPGVYEQYF. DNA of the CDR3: TGTGCCAGTAACCTAAGTCCAGGGGTCTACGAGCAGTACTTC.

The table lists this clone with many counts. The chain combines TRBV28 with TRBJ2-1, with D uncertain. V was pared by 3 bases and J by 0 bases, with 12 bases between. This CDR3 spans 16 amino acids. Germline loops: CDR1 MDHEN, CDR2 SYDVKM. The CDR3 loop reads CASSFESFYSYNEQFF. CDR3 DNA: TGTGCCAGCAGTTTTGAGTCATTTTACTCCTACAATGAGCAGTTCTTC.

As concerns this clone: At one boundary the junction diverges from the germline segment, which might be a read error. The CDR3 loop reads CANSQTIGSSGELFF. CDR3 bases: TGTGCCAACAGCCAGACTATCGGGAGTAGCGGGGAGCTGTTTTTT. This sequence joins TRBV7-9 and TRBJ2-2; TRBD2 might be the D (6 bases). CDR3 size: 15 residues. Germline loops: CDR1 SEHNR, CDR2 FQNEAQ (reference sequence).

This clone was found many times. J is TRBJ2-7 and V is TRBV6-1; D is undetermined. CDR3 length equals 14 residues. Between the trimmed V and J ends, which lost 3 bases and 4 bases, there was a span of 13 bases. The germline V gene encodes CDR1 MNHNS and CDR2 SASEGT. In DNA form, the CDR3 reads TGTGCCAGCAGTGATAGGGTCCCATGGTACGAGCAGTACTTC. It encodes CASSDRVPWYEQYF.

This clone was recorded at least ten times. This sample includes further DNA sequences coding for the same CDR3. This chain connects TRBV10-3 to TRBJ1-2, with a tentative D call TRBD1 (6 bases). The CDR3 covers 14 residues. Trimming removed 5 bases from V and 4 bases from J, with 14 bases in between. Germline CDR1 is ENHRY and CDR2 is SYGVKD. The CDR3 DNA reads TGTGCCATCAGTAGAGCAGGGGACCCCTATGGCTACACCTTC. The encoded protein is CAISRAGDPYGYTF.

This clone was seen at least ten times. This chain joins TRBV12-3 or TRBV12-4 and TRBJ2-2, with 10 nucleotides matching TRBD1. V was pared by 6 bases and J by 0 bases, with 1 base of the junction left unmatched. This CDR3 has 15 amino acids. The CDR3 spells CASRGTGANTGELFF. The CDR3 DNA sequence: TGTGCCAGCAGGGGGACAGGGGCGAACACCGGGGAGCTGTTTTTT.

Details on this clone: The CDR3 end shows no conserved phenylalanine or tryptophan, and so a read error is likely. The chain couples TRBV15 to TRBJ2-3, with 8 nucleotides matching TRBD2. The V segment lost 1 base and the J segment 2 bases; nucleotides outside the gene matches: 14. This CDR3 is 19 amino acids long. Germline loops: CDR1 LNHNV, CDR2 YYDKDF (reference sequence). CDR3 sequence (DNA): TGTGCCACCAGCAGAGCGGGGGGGATGGGGAGCGCCCCCACAGATACGCAGTATCTT. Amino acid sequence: CATSRAGGMGSAPTDTQYL.

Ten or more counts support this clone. CDR3 loop: CASSLRQGGRGGTDTQYF. DNA of the CDR3: TGTGCCAGCAGCTTGAGGCAGGGCGGGAGGGGTGGCACAGATACGCAGTATTTT. This rearrangement joins TRBV5-6 to TRBJ2-3, with 9 bases matching TRBD2. The CDR3 loop spans 18 amino acids. CDR1 SGHDT and CDR2 YYEEEE come from the germline V gene. With V trimmed by 1 base and J by 1 base, 10 bases remained unmatched.

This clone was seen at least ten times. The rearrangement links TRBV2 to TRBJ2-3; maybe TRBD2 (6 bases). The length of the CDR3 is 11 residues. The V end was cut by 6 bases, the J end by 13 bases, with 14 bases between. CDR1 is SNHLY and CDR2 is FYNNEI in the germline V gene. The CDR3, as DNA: TGTGCCAGCAGCGAGGAGGGGACGGAGTATTTT. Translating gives CASSEEGTEYF.

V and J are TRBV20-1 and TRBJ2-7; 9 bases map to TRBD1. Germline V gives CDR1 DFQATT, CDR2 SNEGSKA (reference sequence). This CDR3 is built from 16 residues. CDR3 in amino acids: CMTFRQGETGFYEQYF. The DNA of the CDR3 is TGCATGACGTTTCGACAGGGGGAAACGGGATTCTACGAGCAGTACTTC.

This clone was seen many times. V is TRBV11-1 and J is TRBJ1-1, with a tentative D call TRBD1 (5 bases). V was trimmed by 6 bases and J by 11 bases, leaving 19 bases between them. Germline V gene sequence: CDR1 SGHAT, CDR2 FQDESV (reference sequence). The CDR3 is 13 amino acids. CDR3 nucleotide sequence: TGTGCCAGCAGATACGACAGCACCTCGGGGGCTTTCTTT. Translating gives CASRYDSTSGAFF. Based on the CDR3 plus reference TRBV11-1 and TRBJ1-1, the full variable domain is EAEVAQSPRYKITEKSQAVAFWCDPISGHATLYWYRQILGQGPELLVQFQDESVVDDSQLPKDRFSAERLKGVDSTLKIQPAELGDSAMYLCASRYDSTSGAFFGQGTRLTVV.

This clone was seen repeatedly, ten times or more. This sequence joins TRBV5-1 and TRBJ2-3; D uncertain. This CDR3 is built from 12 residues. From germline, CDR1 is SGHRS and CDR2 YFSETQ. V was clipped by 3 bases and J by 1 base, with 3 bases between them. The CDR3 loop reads CASSSGTDTQYF. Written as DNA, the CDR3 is TGCGCCAGCAGCTCCGGCACAGATACGCAGTATTTT.

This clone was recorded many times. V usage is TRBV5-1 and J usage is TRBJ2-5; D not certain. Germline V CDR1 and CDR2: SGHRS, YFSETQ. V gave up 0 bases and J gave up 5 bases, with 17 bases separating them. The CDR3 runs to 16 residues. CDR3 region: CASSLGQANSWETQYF. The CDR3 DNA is TGCGCCAGCAGCTTGGGGCAGGCTAACTCCTGGGAGACCCAGTACTTC.

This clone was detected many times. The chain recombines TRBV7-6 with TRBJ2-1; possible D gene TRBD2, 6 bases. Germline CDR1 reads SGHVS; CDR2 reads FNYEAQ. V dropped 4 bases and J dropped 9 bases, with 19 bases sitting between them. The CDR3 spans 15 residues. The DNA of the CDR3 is TGTGCCAGCAGCTCGGCGGGCCAGGGAGGTAGTGAGCAGTTCTTC. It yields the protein CASSSAGQGGSEQFF.

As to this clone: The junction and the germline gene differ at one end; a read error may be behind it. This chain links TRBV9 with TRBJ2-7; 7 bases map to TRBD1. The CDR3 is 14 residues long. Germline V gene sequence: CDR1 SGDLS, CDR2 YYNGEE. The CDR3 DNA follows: TGTGTCAGCAGCGAGGGGGCGTGTACTTACGAGCAGTACTTC. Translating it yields CVSSEGACTYEQYF. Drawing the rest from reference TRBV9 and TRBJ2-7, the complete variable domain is DSGVTQTPKHLITATGQRVTLRCSPRSGDLSVYWYQQSLDQGLQFLIQYYNGEERAKGNILERFSAQQFPDLHSELNLSSLELGDSALYFCVSSEGACTYEQYFGPGTRLTVT.

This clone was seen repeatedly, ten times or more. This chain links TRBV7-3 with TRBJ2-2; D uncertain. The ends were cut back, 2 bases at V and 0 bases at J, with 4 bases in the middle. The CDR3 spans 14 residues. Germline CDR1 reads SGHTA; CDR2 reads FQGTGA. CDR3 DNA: TGTGCCAGCAGCTTAGGGACGAACACCGGGGAGCTGTTTTTT. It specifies CASSLGTNTGELFF.

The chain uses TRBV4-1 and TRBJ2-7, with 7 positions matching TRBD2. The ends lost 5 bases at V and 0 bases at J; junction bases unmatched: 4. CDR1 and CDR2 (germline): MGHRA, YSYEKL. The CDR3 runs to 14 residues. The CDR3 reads CASSSGGSSYEQYF. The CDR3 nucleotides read TGCGCCAGCAGCTCTGGCGGGAGCTCCTACGAGCAGTACTTC.

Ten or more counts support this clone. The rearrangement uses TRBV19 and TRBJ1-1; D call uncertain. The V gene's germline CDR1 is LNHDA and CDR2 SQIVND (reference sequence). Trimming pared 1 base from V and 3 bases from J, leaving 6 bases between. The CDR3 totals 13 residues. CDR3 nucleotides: TGTGCCAGTAGTATAGGGGAACACACTGAAGCTTTCTTT. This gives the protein CASSIGEHTEAFF.

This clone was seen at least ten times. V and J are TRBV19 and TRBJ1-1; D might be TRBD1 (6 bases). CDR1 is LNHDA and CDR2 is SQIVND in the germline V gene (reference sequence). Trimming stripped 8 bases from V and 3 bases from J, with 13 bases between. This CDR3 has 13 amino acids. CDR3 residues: CASRLGGHTEAFF. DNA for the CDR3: TGTGCCAGTCGTTTAGGGGGGCACACTGAAGCTTTCTTT.

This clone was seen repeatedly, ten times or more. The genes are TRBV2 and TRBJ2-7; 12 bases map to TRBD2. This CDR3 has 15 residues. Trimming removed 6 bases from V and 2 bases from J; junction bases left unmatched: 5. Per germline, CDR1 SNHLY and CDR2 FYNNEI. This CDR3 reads CASRTGLAGTYEQYF. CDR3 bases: TGTGCCAGCAGAACCGGACTAGCGGGGACCTACGAGCAGTACTTC.

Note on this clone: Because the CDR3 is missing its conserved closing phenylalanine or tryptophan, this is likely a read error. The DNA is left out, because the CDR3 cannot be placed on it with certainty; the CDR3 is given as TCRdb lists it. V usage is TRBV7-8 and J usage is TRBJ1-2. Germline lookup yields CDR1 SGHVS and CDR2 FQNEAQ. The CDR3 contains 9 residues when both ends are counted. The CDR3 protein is CASRKGGVE.

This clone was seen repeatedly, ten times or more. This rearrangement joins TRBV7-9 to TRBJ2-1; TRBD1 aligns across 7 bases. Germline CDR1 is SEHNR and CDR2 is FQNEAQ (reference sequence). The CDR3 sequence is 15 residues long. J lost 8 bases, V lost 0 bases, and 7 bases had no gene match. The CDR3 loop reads CASSLAVSGGDEQFF. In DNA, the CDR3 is TGTGCCAGCAGCTTAGCGGTATCAGGGGGAGATGAGCAGTTCTTC.

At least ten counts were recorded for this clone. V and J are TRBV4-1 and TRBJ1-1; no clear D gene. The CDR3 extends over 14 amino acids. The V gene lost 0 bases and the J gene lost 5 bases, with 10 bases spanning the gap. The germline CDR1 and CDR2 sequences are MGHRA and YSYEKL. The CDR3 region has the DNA TGCGCCAGCAGCCAAGAACTGACGACAACTGAAGCTTTCTTT. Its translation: CASSQELTTTEAFF.

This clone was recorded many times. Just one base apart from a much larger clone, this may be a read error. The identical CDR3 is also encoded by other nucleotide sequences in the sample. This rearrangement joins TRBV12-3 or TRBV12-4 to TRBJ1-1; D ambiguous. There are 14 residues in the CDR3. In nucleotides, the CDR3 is TGCGCCAGCAGTTTTGAGGGAGAAAAAACTGAAGCTTTCTTT. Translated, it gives CASSFEGEKTEAFF.

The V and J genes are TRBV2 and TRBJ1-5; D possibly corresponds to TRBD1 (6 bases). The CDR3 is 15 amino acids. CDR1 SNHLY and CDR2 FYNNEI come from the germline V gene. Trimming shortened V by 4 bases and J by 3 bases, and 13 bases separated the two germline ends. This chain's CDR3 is CASSALQGNNQPQHF. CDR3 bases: TGTGCCAGCAGTGCTCTACAGGGCAACAATCAGCCCCAGCATTTT.

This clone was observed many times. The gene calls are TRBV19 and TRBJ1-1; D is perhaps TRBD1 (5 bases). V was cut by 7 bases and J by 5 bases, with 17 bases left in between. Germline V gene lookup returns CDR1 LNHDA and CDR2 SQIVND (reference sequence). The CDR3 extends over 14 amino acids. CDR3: CASTPGGYSTEAFF. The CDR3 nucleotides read TGTGCCAGTACCCCGGGGGGGTATAGTACTGAAGCTTTCTTT.

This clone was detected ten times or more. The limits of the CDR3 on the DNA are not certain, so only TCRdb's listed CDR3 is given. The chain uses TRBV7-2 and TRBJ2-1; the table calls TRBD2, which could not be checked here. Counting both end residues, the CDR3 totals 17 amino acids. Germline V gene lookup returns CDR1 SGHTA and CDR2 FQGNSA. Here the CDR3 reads CASSPGGFFGPYNEQFF.

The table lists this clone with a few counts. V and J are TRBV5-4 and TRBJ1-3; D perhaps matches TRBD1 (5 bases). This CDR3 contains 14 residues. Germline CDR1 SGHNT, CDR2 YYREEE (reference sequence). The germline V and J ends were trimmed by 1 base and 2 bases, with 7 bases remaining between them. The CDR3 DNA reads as TGTGCCAGCAGCTTGCCAGGGACTGGAAACACCATATATTTT. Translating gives CASSLPGTGNTIYF.